A selection of T cell receptor beta chains follows, all from one sample in a study of cytomegalovirus exposure and HLA in healthy donors. Only in-frame clones appear in the TCRdb table, and some are missing; sequencing was by immunoSEQ multiplex PCR. This sample has some 200,000 clones; over 60% occur once, and the top ten carry less than 2.5%. Specimen: PBMCs. The receptors come from a woman aged 50 to 65 in good health and CMV-seronegative. CDR3s include the opening cysteine and the closing phenylalanine or tryptophan. Fields, in order: D gene, J gene, clone size, V gene, CDR3 protein, CDR3 DNA. D genes are given only for firm matches. Size is stated for part of the rows, as once, few or many counts, or as a class when the clone is expanded.

TRBD1,TRBJ1-2,-,TRBV18,CASSPRDSLYGYTF,TGTGCCAGCTCACCACGGGACAGCCTCTATGGCTACACCTTC
-,TRBJ2-7,-,TRBV5-4,CASSESPPPYEQYF,TGTGCCAGCAGCGAAAGCCCCCCACCCTACGAGCAGTACTTC
-,TRBJ2-1,-,TRBV28,CASSASGLDNEQFF,TGTGCCAGCAGCGCTTCGGGGTTGGACAATGAGCAGTTCTTC
-,TRBJ1-2,-,TRBV10-2,CASSVTGYGYTF,TGCGCCAGCTCCGTGACGGGCTATGGCTACACCTTC
-,TRBJ2-2,-,TRBV5-4,CASSPAGTPANTGELFF,TGTGCCAGCAGCCCTGCCGGGACACCCGCGAACACCGGGGAGCTGTTTTTT
TRBD1,TRBJ1-5,-,TRBV5-8,CASSLGTGVSSNQPQHF,TGTGCCAGCAGCTTGGGGACAGGGGTTAGTAGCAATCAGCCCCAGCATTTT
-,TRBJ1-6,-,TRBV11-2,CASSLTLNSPLHF,TGTGCCAGCAGCCTAACCTTAAATTCACCCCTCCACTTT
TRBD2,TRBJ2-2,-,TRBV27,CASAMRSGGASNTGELFF,TGTGCCAGCGCCATGCGTAGCGGGGGGGCCAGCAACACCGGGGAGCTGTTTTTT
-,TRBJ1-5,once,TRBV30,CAWSVSGLNQPQHF,TGTGCCTGGAGTGTTTCAGGACTCAATCAGCCCCAGCATTTT
TRBD1,TRBJ2-3,-,TRBV5-1,CASSFEDRGLTDTQYF,TGCGCCAGCAGTTTTGAGGACAGGGGGTTGACAGATACGCAGTATTTT
TRBD2,TRBJ2-2,-,TRBV5-1,CASSTGLAGGTGELFF,TGCGCCAGCAGCACTGGACTAGCCGGAGGGACCGGGGAGCTGTTTTTT
TRBD1,TRBJ2-7,-,TRBV19,CASSTPGQGTYEQYF,TGTGCCAGTAGTACCCCTGGACAGGGTACCTACGAGCAGTACTTC
-,TRBJ1-5,-,TRBV19,CASTPDDRENQPQHF,TGTGCCAGTACCCCGGATGATAGGGAGAATCAGCCCCAGCATTTT
-,TRBJ1-3,-,TRBV19,CASRTRAGNTIYF,TGTGCCAGTAGGACAAGAGCTGGAAACACCATATATTTT